This is a list of T cell receptor beta chains from one sample in a study of beta chain features in type 1 diabetes. Profiled with immunoSEQ multiplex PCR; TCRdb holds only in-frame clones, not every one. The table includes about 140,000 clones, roughly 10% detected once. The sample taken for sequencing was central memory CD4+ T cells from blood. These receptors were collected from a woman in her thirties or forties in good health. Each CDR3 is given with its conserved first and last residue. Each record gives: clone size, V gene, J gene, D gene, CDR3 DNA, CDR3 protein. The D gene is left open where the match is weak. The listing skips clone size in some rows; elsewhere it reads once, few, many or a size class.

>few|TRBV7-2|TRBJ1-5|-
TGTGCCAGCAGCCCGGGAGTGGGAGGTCAGCCCCAGCATTTT
CASSPGVGGQPQHF
>-|TRBV4-2|TRBJ2-1|TRBD2
TGTGCCAGCAGCCAAGAGGGGCGGGGGTTAGCTGAGCAGTTCTTC
CASSQEGRGLAEQFF
>many|TRBV23-1|TRBJ2-5|TRBD2
TGCGCCAGCAGTGTACTAGCGAAACAAGAGACCCAGTACTTC
CASSVLAKQETQYF
>few|TRBV6-1|TRBJ2-1|TRBD1
TGTGCCAGCGCGGGACAGGGTGCCGCAACCAATGAGCAGTTCTTC
CASAGQGAATNEQFF
>-|TRBV28|TRBJ2-7|-
TGTGCCAGCAGACCGACAGAGCCCAAACGCTACGAGCAGTACTTC
CASRPTEPKRYEQYF
>few|TRBV11-2|TRBJ2-7|-
TGTGCCAGCAGCCCCAGGGAATTCAACGAGCAGTACTTC
CASSPREFNEQYF
>-|TRBV5-1|TRBJ1-2|-
TGCGCCAGCAGCTTTGACGGGAACTATGGCTACACCTTC
CASSFDGNYGYTF
>few|TRBV10-3|TRBJ2-1|TRBD2
TGTGCCATCAGCCCTAGCGGGGATTACAATGAGCAGTTCTTC
CAISPSGDYNEQFF
>-|TRBV18|TRBJ2-3|TRBD2
TGTGCCAGCTCACCACCGGGACTAGGCACAGATACGCAGTATTTT
CASSPPGLGTDTQYF
>-|TRBV5-4|TRBJ1-1|-
TGTGCCAGCAGCTCTGGACAGAGAAGAAGCACTGAAGCTTTCTTT
CASSSGQRRSTEAFF
>few|TRBV5-6|TRBJ2-1|TRBD2
TGTGCCAGCAGCTTGGTCCGGGGGGGGTCCTACAATGAGCAGTTCTTC
CASSLVRGGSYNEQFF
>few|TRBV9|TRBJ1-1|-
TGTGCCAGCAGCGTAGCTTCAGGGACTGAAGCTTTCTTT
CASSVASGTEAFF
>-|TRBV7-9|TRBJ2-7|TRBD1
TGTGCCAGCAGCCCTAAGGGACAGGGGCCGATTCGGTACGAGCAGTACTTC
CASSPKGQGPIRYEQYF
>few|TRBV2|TRBJ2-5|TRBD2
TGTGCCAGCAGCAAGGGAGGACTAGCGGGGTCTCCGACCCAGTACTTC
CASSKGGLAGSPTQYF
>few|TRBV4-2|TRBJ1-5|TRBD1
TGTGCCAGCAGCCTAGAGAGTTCGGGACAGGGGGGAGATCAGCCCCAGCATTTT
CASSLESSGQGGDQPQHF
>few|TRBV6-6|TRBJ2-2|-
TGTGCCAGCAGCCGTCTAGAAAACACCGGGGAGCTGTTTTTT
CASSRLENTGELFF
>few|TRBV29-1|TRBJ2-3|-
TGCAGCGTTGAAAGAACTCCTTCTAGCACAGATACGCAGTATTTT
CSVERTPSSTDTQYF
>few|TRBV6-5|TRBJ1-6|-
TGTGCCAGCAGTTACGCCTTCCGAGACGGGAATTCACCCCTCCACTTT
CASSYAFRDGNSPLHF
>many|TRBV19|TRBJ1-1|-
TGTGCCAGTGCCATGACAGGTCTGGGGTTAAACACTGAAGCTTTCTTT
CASAMTGLGLNTEAFF
>-|TRBV4-3|TRBJ1-2|-
TGCGCCAGCAGCCAAGATCAAAACAGGATTGGCTACACCTTC
CASSQDQNRIGYTF
>-|TRBV5-6|TRBJ2-6|TRBD2
TGTGCCAGCAGCTTCCTAGCGGGGGGACTGAAGGGGGCCAACGTCCTGACTTTC
CASSFLAGGLKGANVLTF
>few|TRBV2|TRBJ1-1|-
TGTGCCAGCACGAGGTTGGTAAACACTGAAGCTTTCTTT
CASTRLVNTEAFF
>few|TRBV2|TRBJ2-3|-
TGTGCCAGCAGCGTTGCCGGGAACAGGGGCACAGATACGCAGTATTTT
CASSVAGNRGTDTQYF
>-|TRBV18|TRBJ2-5|TRBD1
TGTGCCAGCTCGACAGGGGGCGGCGAGACCCAGTACTTC
CASSTGGGETQYF
>-|TRBV13|TRBJ1-5|TRBD1
TGTGCCAGCAGCTGGGACAGGAATCAGCCCCAGCATTTT
CASSWDRNQPQHF
>-|TRBV10-1|TRBJ1-1|TRBD1
TGCGCCAGCAGTGGACAGGGGCCATATGAAGCTTTCTTT
CASSGQGPYEAFF
>-|TRBV7-2|TRBJ2-7|TRBD2
TGTGCCAGCAGCTTAAGGCGGGGGGCCTACGAGCAGTACTTC
CASSLRRGAYEQYF
>-|TRBV7-2|TRBJ2-3|TRBD2
TGTGCCAGCAGCCCGGGACTAGCGGGGAGTAGCACAGATACGCAGTATTTT
CASSPGLAGSSTDTQYF
>few|TRBV5-6|TRBJ1-5|-
TGTGCCAGCAGCTCTCTAGGACTGAGGAATCAGCCCCAGCATTTT
CASSSLGLRNQPQHF
>few|TRBV29-1|TRBJ2-5|TRBD2
TGCAGCGTAATAGCGGGGGGGGAGACCCAGTACTTC
CSVIAGGETQYF
>-|TRBV11-2|TRBJ1-1|-
TGTGCCAGCAGCTTACGACAGACGAACACTGAAGCTTTCTTT
CASSLRQTNTEAFF
>many|TRBV1|TRBJ1-1|-
TGCACCAGCAGCCAGCTCCGGACAGGAGTAATGAACACTGAAGCTTTCTTT
CTSSQLRTGVMNTEAFF
>-|TRBV4-3|TRBJ1-2|-
TGCGCCAGCAGCCAAGGATGGGGCATGGACGGCTACACCTTC
CASSQGWGMDGYTF
>few|TRBV29-1|TRBJ1-3|-
TGCAGCGTCAATCGACAGGCCTCTGGAAACACCATATATTTT
CSVNRQASGNTIYF
>few|TRBV7-9|TRBJ2-5|TRBD2
TGTGCCAGCAGCCCACCTCCGGTGGGGGGGGTGACCCAGTACTTC
CASSPPPVGGVTQYF
>-|TRBV5-1|TRBJ2-3|-
TGCGCCAGCAGCTTGCCCACAGGGAGCACAGATACGCAGTATTTT
CASSLPTGSTDTQYF
>few|TRBV5-1|TRBJ1-1|-
TGCGCCAGCAGCCTCTGGACACTTGACACTGAAGCTTTCTTT
CASSLWTLDTEAFF
>many|TRBV2|TRBJ2-5|-
TGTGCCAGCAGTGAGAGGGCTAGCGAGGGAGAGACCCAGTACTTC
CASSERASEGETQYF
>-|TRBV4-1|TRBJ2-5|TRBD1
TGCGCCAGCAGCCAGACAGGGGCGATCGGAGAGACCCAGTACTTC
CASSQTGAIGETQYF
>once|TRBV7-6|TRBJ2-3|TRBD2
TGTGCCAGCAGCTTAGGGTACGCGGGGGTCACAGATACGCAGTATTTT
CASSLGYAGVTDTQYF
>-|TRBV27|TRBJ1-5|-
TGTGCCAGCAGTTTATATTGGCCACAGCCCCAGCATTTT
CASSLYWPQPQHF
>many|TRBV2|TRBJ2-7|-
TGTGCCAGCACCTTAGGGCAGCCAGGGAACTACGAGCAGTACTTC
CASTLGQPGNYEQYF
>-|TRBV5-1|TRBJ2-5|-
TGCGCCAGCAGCTTGGGCCTACAAGAGACCCAGTACTTC
CASSLGLQETQYF